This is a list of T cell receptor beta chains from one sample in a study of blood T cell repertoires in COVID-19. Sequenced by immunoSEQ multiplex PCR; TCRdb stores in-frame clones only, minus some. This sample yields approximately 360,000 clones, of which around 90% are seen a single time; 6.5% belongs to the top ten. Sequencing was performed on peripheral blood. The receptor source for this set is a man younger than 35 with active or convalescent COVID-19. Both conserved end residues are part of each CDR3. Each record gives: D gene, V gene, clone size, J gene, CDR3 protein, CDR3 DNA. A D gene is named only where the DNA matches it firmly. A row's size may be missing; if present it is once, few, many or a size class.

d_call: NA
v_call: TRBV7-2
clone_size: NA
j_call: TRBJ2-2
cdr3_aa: CASSYVTGELFF
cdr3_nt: TGTGCCAGCAGCTATGTAACCGGGGAGCTGTTTTTT

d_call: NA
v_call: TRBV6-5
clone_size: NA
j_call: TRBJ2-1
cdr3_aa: CASVRGSSGHNEQFF
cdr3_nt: TGTGCCAGCGTAAGGGGGTCTAGCGGACACAATGAGCAGTTCTTC

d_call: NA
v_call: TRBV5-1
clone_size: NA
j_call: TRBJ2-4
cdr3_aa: CASSLGGYVLAKNIQYF
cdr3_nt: TGCGCCAGCAGCCTGGGCGGCTACGTGCTAGCCAAAAACATTCAGTACTTC

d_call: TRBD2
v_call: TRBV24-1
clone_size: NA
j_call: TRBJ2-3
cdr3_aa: CATSDRTSGRGGDTQYF
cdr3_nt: TGTGCCACCAGTGATCGGACTAGCGGGAGGGGAGGAGATACGCAGTATTTT

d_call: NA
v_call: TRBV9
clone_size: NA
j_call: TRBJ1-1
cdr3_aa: CASSPRQTLNTEAFF
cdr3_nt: TGTGCCAGCAGCCCAAGACAGACTTTGAACACTGAAGCTTTCTTT

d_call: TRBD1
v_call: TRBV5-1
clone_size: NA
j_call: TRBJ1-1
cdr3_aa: CASSVDRANTEAFF
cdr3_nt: TGCGCCAGCAGCGTGGACAGGGCGAACACTGAAGCTTTCTTT

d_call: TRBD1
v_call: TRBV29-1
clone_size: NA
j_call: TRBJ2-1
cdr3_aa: CSVTGGNNEQFF
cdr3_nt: TGCAGCGTCACAGGGGGAAATAATGAGCAGTTCTTC

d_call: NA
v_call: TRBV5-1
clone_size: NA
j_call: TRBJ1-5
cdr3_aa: CASSLDSYQPQHF
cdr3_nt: TGCGCCAGCAGCTTGGACAGTTATCAGCCCCAGCATTTT

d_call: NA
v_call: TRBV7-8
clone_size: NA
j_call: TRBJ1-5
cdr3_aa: CASSQQYNSNQPQHF
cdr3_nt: TGTGCCAGCAGCCAACAGTATAATAGCAATCAGCCCCAGCATTTT

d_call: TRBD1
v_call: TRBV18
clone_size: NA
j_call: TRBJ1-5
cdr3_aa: CASSQGAGNQPQHF
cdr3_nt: TGTGCCAGCTCACAGGGGGCGGGCAATCAGCCCCAGCATTTT

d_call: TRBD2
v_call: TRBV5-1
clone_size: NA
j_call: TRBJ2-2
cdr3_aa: CASSSVAGGPTGELFF
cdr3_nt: TGCGCCAGCAGTTCTGTAGCGGGGGGACCAACCGGGGAGCTGTTTTTT

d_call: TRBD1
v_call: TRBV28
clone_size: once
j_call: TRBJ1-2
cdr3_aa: CASSFLDRGYGYTF
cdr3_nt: TGTGCCAGCAGTTTCCTAGACAGGGGCTATGGCTACACCTTC

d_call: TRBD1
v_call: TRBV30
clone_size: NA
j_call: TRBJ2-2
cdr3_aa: CAWSQQGERAGELFF
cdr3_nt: TGTGCCTGGAGCCAACAGGGGGAGAGGGCCGGGGAGCTGTTTTTT

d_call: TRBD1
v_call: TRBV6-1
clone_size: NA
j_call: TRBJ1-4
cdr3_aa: CASSAGTGEKLFF
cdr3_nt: TGTGCCAGCAGCGCCGGGACAGGGGAGAAACTGTTTTTT

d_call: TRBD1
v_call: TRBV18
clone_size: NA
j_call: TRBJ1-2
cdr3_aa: CASSPGTGENYGYTF
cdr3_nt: TGTGCCAGCTCACCCGGGACAGGGGAGAACTATGGCTACACCTTC

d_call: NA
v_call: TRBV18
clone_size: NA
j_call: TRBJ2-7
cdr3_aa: CASSPRGASQGIYEQYF
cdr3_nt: TGTGCCAGCTCACCACGAGGAGCGAGCCAGGGGATATACGAGCAGTACTTC

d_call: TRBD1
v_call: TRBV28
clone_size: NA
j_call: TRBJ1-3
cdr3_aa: CASSTGTATGNTIYF
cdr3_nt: TGTGCCAGCAGTACTGGGACAGCAACTGGAAACACCATATATTTT

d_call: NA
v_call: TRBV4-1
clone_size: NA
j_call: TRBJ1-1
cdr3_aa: CASSLRQFNTEAFF
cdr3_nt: TGCGCCAGCAGCCTCCGACAGTTTAACACTGAAGCTTTCTTT

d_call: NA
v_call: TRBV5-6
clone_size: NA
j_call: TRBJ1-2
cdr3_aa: CASSLEVSNSDYGYTF
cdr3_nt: TGTGCCAGCAGCTTGGAAGTTAGTAACTCTGACTATGGCTACACCTTC

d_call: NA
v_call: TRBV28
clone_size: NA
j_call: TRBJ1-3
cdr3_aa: CASSLVQGTGNTIYF
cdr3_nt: TGTGCCAGCAGTTTAGTACAGGGCACTGGAAACACCATATATTTT

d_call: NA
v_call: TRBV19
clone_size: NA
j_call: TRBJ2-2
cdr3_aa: CASSLDSGVFDLNTGELFF
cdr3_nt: TGTGCCAGTAGTCTCGACTCGGGGGTTTTCGATTTGAACACCGGGGAGCTGTTTTTT